The 16 T cell receptor beta chains given below trace back to one sample, sequenced in a study of beta chain features in type 1 diabetes. Study results and caveats: Significant though moderate, a shortening of TCRB CDR3s appeared in all four CD4+ subsets of Type 1 diabetes patients.

Which antigens these TCRs recognize remains unknown. cDNA synthesis used the whole RNA isolate, giving expressed TCRB sequences. Profiling relied on immunoSEQ multiplex PCR, and the TCRdb table lists in-frame clones only, not all of them. The sample lists hundreds of thousands of clones, around 15% seen once, with roughly 0.04% in the top ten. The sequenced material came from naive CD4+ T cells from blood. These receptors were taken from a man aged 18 to 29 with type 1 diabetes.

The CDR3 here is CAWSRGIETQYF. In DNA, the CDR3 is TGTGCCTGGAGCCGCGGGATCGAGACCCAGTACTTC. J is TRBJ2-5 and V is TRBV30; possibly TRBD2 for D (6 bases). Trimming removed 3 bases at V and 5 bases at J, with 10 bases between. The length of the CDR3 is 12 residues. Germline lookup yields CDR1 GTSNPN and CDR2 SVGIG (reference sequence).

V usage is TRBV5-1 and J usage is TRBJ2-5; 8 bases fit TRBD1. The CDR3 is 14 residues long. V was clipped by 4 bases and J by 5 bases; unmatched bases: 7. The germline V gene encodes CDR1 SGHRS and CDR2 YFSETQ. The CDR3: CASSTRGRGETQYF. The CDR3 DNA sequence: TGCGCCAGCAGCACCAGGGGGCGCGGGGAGACCCAGTACTTC. Full variable domain (rest looked up from reference TRBV5-1 and TRBJ2-5): KAGVTQTPRYLIKTRGQQVTLSCSPISGHRSVSWYQQTPGQGLQFLFEYFSETQRNKGNFPGRFSGRQFSNSRSEMNVSTLELGDSALYLCASSTRGRGETQYFGPGTRLLVL.

V is TRBV30 and J is TRBJ1-4, with 8 bases fitting TRBD1. With 0 bases clipped from V and 8 bases from J, the junction kept 5 bases outside the gene matches. The germline V gene encodes CDR1 GTSNPN and CDR2 SVGIG (reference sequence). The CDR3 consists of 14 residues. CDR3: CAWSVKGQEEKLFF. In DNA, the CDR3 is TGTGCCTGGAGTGTGAAGGGACAGGAGGAAAAACTGTTTTTT.

V usage is TRBV5-1 and J usage is TRBJ2-7; TRBD1 matches 8 bases. Trimming removed 0 bases from V and 3 bases from J; junction bases left unmatched: 5. The length of the CDR3 is 15 residues. In germline, CDR1 is SGHRS, CDR2 YFSETQ. This CDR3 is CASSLGVTGVYEQYF. The CDR3 bases are TGCGCCAGCAGCTTGGGAGTGACAGGGGTCTACGAGCAGTACTTC. Full variable domain (remainder filled in from reference TRBV5-1 and TRBJ2-7): KAGVTQTPRYLIKTRGQQVTLSCSPISGHRSVSWYQQTPGQGLQFLFEYFSETQRNKGNFPGRFSGRQFSNSRSEMNVSTLELGDSALYLCASSLGVTGVYEQYFGPGTRLTVT.

This clone appeared a few times. The chain recombines TRBV4-3 with TRBJ2-7; 9 bases line up with TRBD1. The CDR3 loop spans 17 amino acids. V dropped 0 bases and J dropped 2; count of bases not matched to a gene: 8. The V gene's germline CDR1 is LGHNA and CDR2 YSLEER. The CDR3: CASSQDKGTGRAYEQYF. The CDR3 DNA sequence: TGCGCCAGCAGCCAAGATAAGGGGACAGGGCGCGCCTACGAGCAGTACTTC.

The V and J genes are TRBV30 and TRBJ2-1, with TRBD2 as a possible D gene (5 bases). The germline V gene encodes CDR1 GTSNPN and CDR2 SVGIG (reference sequence). V lost 0 bases and J lost 1, with 19 bases in between. The CDR3 length is 18 residues. The chain's CDR3 is CAWSVRPLTRVSYNEQFF. DNA for the CDR3: TGTGCCTGGAGTGTACGTCCCCTCACTAGGGTTTCCTACAATGAGCAGTTCTTC.

The chain uses TRBV7-6 and TRBJ2-3; D uncertain. Germline V lookup: CDR1 SGHVS, CDR2 FNYEAQ. V was clipped by 5 bases and J by 2 bases, with 5 bases between them. This CDR3 is built from 12 residues. DNA of the CDR3: TGTGCCAGCAGCGATACCACAGATACGCAGTATTTT. Amino acids: CASSDTTDTQYF.

The chain uses TRBV11-1 and TRBJ2-5, with D hard to call. Germline CDR1 is SGHAT and CDR2 is FQDESV (reference sequence). The CDR3 has 15 residues. Trimming took off 4 bases at V and 5 bases at J, with 17 bases between the two ends. The CDR3 reads CASSSPGPRQETQYF. In DNA, the CDR3 is TGTGCCAGCAGCTCTCCGGGCCCCCGGCAGGAGACCCAGTACTTC. The complete variable domain, with remaining parts taken from reference TRBV11-1 and TRBJ2-5, reads EAEVAQSPRYKITEKSQAVAFWCDPISGHATLYWYRQILGQGPELLVQFQDESVVDDSQLPKDRFSAERLKGVDSTLKIQPAELGDSAMYLCASSSPGPRQETQYFGPGTRLLVL.

The sample holds a few counts of this clone. This sequence joins TRBV20-1 and TRBJ2-1; D call uncertain. V was shortened by 6 bases and J by 8 bases, with 8 bases between the two germline ends. Germline lookup yields CDR1 DFQATT and CDR2 SNEGSKA (reference sequence). This CDR3 region has 10 residues. The CDR3 here is CSASTDEQFF. In DNA form, the CDR3 reads TGCAGTGCATCAACCGATGAGCAGTTCTTC.

In this sample, this clone turned up a few times. V and J are TRBV19 and TRBJ2-1; D possibly corresponds to TRBD2 (5 bases). Germline assignment: CDR1 LNHDA and CDR2 SQIVND (reference sequence). Trimming took 4 bases from V and 0 from J, leaving 10 bases between them. The CDR3 extends over 15 amino acids. The CDR3 sequence: CASSSGRSSYNEQFF. In nucleotides, the CDR3 is TGTGCCAGTAGTAGTGGGAGATCCTCCTACAATGAGCAGTTCTTC. The whole variable domain, remainder taken from reference TRBV19 and TRBJ2-1, is DGGITQSPKYLFRKEGQNVTLSCEQNLNHDAMYWYRQDPGQGLRLIYYSQIVNDFQKGDIAEGYSVSREKKESFPLTVTSAQKNPTAFYLCASSSGRSSYNEQFFGPGTRLTVL.

V gene TRBV7-2 combines with J gene TRBJ1-1; D may be TRBD1 (5 bases). This CDR3 has 12 amino acids. V shed 5 bases and J shed 10 bases, with 14 bases lying between them. Germline CDR1 and CDR2: SGHTA and FQGNSA. DNA of the CDR3: TGTGCCAGCAGCCCCAGGCAGGGAGGAGCTTTCTTT. Protein product: CASSPRQGGAFF.

This clone was seen a few times. This chain uses TRBV27 with TRBJ2-1; TRBD1 matches at 7 bases. Looked up from germline, CDR1 is MNHEY and CDR2 is SMNVEV (reference sequence). J was trimmed by 5 bases and V by 5 bases; bases with no gene match: 9. CDR3 length equals 15 residues. The DNA for the CDR3 is TGTGCCAGCAGTCTGGAGACAGGGTACAACAATGAGCAGTTCTTC. This sequence encodes CASSLETGYNNEQFF.

This clone was seen a few times. The J gene is TRBJ1-1, the V gene TRBV10-3, with TRBD1 as a possible D gene (6 bases). CDR1 is ENHRY and CDR2 is SYGVKD in the germline V gene. This CDR3 region has 13 residues. The V end was cut by 6 bases, the J end by 1 base, with 9 bases between. The CDR3, as DNA: TGTGCCATCAGCAGACAGGAGAACACTGAAGCTTTCTTT. It translates to CAISRQENTEAFF.

The CDR3 coding sequence is TGTGCCAGCAGTACGCTACGGACAGGGGAGAATTCACCCCTCCACTTT. Its translation: CASSTLRTGENSPLHF. The gene calls are TRBV6-6 and TRBJ1-6; 9 bases match TRBD1. Germline V gene lookup returns CDR1 MNHNY and CDR2 SVGAGI (reference sequence). The CDR3 has 16 residues. The V and J ends lost 5 bases and 7 bases, in that order; junction bases with no gene match: 9.

The rearrangement links TRBV7-2 to TRBJ2-1; D gene unclear. Between the trimmed V and J ends, which lost 4 bases and 15 bases, there was a span of 19 bases. The CDR3 spans 13 residues. Germline assignment: CDR1 SGHTA and CDR2 FQGNSA. CDR3 amino acids: CASSSDGTTFRFF. Here the CDR3 DNA reads TGTGCCAGCAGCTCCGATGGTACGACCTTTAGGTTCTTC. Full variable domain (missing parts from reference TRBV7-2 and TRBJ2-1): GAGVSQSPSNKVTEKGKDVELRCDPISGHTALYWYRQSLGQGLEFLIYFQGNSAPDKSGLPSDRFSAERTGGSVSTLTIQRTQQEDSAVYLCASSSDGTTFRFFGPGTRLTVL.

This clone was seen only a few times. The chain recombines TRBV20-1 with TRBJ1-1; unclear D gene. Germline V gene lookup returns CDR1 DFQATT and CDR2 SNEGSKA (reference sequence). V was clipped by 5 bases and J by 1 base, with 5 bases between them. The CDR3 is 11 amino acids. The CDR3 reads CSAGKNTEAFF. Here the CDR3 DNA reads TGCAGTGCTGGGAAGAACACTGAAGCTTTCTTT.